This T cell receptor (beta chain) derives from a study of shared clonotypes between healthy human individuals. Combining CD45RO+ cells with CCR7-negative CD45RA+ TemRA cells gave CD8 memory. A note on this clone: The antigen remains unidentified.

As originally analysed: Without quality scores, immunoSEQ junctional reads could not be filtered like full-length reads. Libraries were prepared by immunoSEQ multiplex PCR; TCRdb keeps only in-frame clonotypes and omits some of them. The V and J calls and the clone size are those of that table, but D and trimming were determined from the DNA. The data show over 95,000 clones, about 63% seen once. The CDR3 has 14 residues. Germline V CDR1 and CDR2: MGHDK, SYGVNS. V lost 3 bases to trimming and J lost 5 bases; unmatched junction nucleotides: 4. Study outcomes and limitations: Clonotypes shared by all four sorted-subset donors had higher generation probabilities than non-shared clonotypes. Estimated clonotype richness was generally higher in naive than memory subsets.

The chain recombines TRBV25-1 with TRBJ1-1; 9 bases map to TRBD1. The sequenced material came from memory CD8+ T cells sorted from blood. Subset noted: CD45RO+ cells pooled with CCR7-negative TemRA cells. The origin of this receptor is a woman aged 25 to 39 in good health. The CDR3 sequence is CASSDPDRGTEAFF. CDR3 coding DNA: TGTGCCAGCAGTGACCCCGACAGGGGGACTGAAGCTTTCTTT.